The next 18 T cell receptor beta chains were all read from a single sample in a study of OX40 agonist ivuxolimab in advanced cancers. The repertoire was sequenced with immunoSEQ multiplex PCR; TCRdb's copy has only in-frame clones and lacks some. This sample yields around 71,000 clones, of which approximately 78% are seen a single time; around 5% belongs to the top ten. Specimen: CD4+ or CD8+ T cells sorted from blood, collected in a trial of the OX40 agonist ivuxolimab. The origin of the receptors is an adult with an advanced solid tumor such as melanoma, head and neck, liver or kidney cancer.

The J gene is TRBJ2-1, the V gene TRBV7-9; TRBD2 is a possible D gene (5 bases). This CDR3 has 13 residues. V was pared by 1 base and J by 9 bases, with 10 bases between. Germline V gene sequence: CDR1 SEHNR, CDR2 FQNEAQ (reference sequence). The CDR3 protein is CASSLDGGGEQFF. CDR3 in DNA: TGTGCCAGCAGCTTAGATGGAGGAGGTGAGCAGTTCTTC.

V and J are TRBV6-6 and TRBJ1-5, with TRBD1 matching over 12 bases. This CDR3 is built from 15 residues. The V gene end was trimmed by 7 bases and the J gene end by 4 bases; junction bases not matched to a gene: 5. Germline V gene sequence: CDR1 MNHNY, CDR2 SVGAGI (reference sequence). This chain's CDR3 is CASTSGQGANQPQHF. As DNA, the CDR3 is TGTGCCAGCACATCGGGACAGGGGGCTAATCAGCCCCAGCATTTT.

V gene TRBV19 combines with J gene TRBJ2-4, with D possibly being TRBD1 (6 bases). The germline CDR1 and CDR2 sequences are LNHDA and SQIVND (reference sequence). V gave up 4 bases and J gave up 1 base, with 26 bases separating them. The CDR3 contains 20 residues. CDR3 region: CASSKGLGQGMGRAKNIQYF. DNA for the CDR3: TGTGCCAGTAGTAAAGGGCTCGGGCAGGGGATGGGAAGGGCCAAAAACATTCAGTACTTC.

The chain uses TRBV6-5 and TRBJ1-2; 7 nucleotides align to TRBD1. V dropped 6 bases and J dropped 8; count of bases not matched to a gene: 9. Germline CDR1 and CDR2: MNHEY and SVGAGI. The CDR3 totals 13 residues. This CDR3 is CASRPQGIWGYTF. The CDR3 region has the DNA TGTGCCAGCAGGCCACAGGGGATCTGGGGCTACACCTTC.

The rearrangement joins TRBV7-2 to TRBJ2-5; D ambiguous. V lost 1 base and J 3 bases, leaving 12 bases between the germline ends. CDR1 and CDR2 from the germline V gene are SGHTA and FQGNSA. The CDR3 consists of 15 residues. The CDR3 coding sequence is TGTGCCAGCAGCTTAGTAGTGGGCTACGAAGAGACCCAGTACTTC. As protein: CASSLVVGYEETQYF.

The chain uses TRBV7-2 and TRBJ2-1; perhaps TRBD2 as D (7 bases). The germline CDR1 and CDR2 sequences are SGHTA and FQGNSA. The CDR3 is 16 amino acids. Trimming removed 1 base at V and 4 bases at J, with 14 bases between. The CDR3 is CASSLDGGRGYNEQFF. The CDR3 nucleotides read TGTGCCAGCAGCTTAGACGGGGGGCGAGGGTACAATGAGCAGTTCTTC.

The J gene is TRBJ1-3, the V gene TRBV27; D gene ambiguous. This CDR3 has 14 residues. Germline V gene lookup returns CDR1 MNHEY and CDR2 SMNVEV (reference sequence). V shed 7 bases and J shed 0 bases, with 10 bases lying between them. CDR3 in amino acids: CASKEGNSGNTIYF. In nucleotides, the CDR3 is TGTGCCAGCAAGGAAGGTAACTCTGGAAACACCATATATTTT.

This chain connects TRBV19 to TRBJ2-6; TRBD2 might be the D (5 bases). Germline V gene lookup returns CDR1 LNHDA and CDR2 SQIVND (reference sequence). V lost 4 bases, J lost 4 bases, and 20 bases lay in between. The CDR3 runs 18 residues. The CDR3 DNA sequence: TGTGCCAGTAGTAACCGACCGGGAAGGGCGACGGGGGCCAACGTCCTGACTTTC. Translating it yields CASSNRPGRATGANVLTF.

The chain couples TRBV28 to TRBJ2-4, with 7 positions matching TRBD2. CDR1 and CDR2 (germline): MDHEN, SYDVKM. This CDR3 is 14 amino acids long. After removal of 2 bases from V and 7 bases from J, the junction contained 5 bases not matched to a gene. The CDR3 here is CASSLRGGSNIQYF. The CDR3 coding sequence is TGTGCCAGCAGTTTACGCGGGGGATCTAACATTCAGTACTTC.

This clone was detected only a few times. The chain links TRBV5-6 to TRBJ1-3; D remains unclear. The V end lost 3 bases, the J end lost 5 bases, and 12 bases lay between the germline ends. This CDR3 is 14 amino acids long. The germline gives CDR1 SGHDT, CDR2 YYEEEE. CDR3 loop: CASSSEIERNTIYF. The CDR3 nucleotides read TGTGCCAGCAGCTCGGAGATAGAGCGAAACACCATATATTTT.

The chain is built from TRBV9 and TRBJ2-2; D gene unclear. V was shortened by 1 base and J by 7 bases, with 8 bases between the two germline ends. Germline CDR1 reads SGDLS; CDR2 reads YYNGEE. CDR3 size: 13 residues. CDR3 loop: CASSVSVGGELFF. As DNA, the CDR3 is TGTGCCAGCAGCGTATCGGTTGGCGGGGAGCTGTTTTTT. The entire variable domain, with the rest obtained from reference TRBV9 and TRBJ2-2, is as follows: DSGVTQTPKHLITATGQRVTLRCSPRSGDLSVYWYQQSLDQGLQFLIQYYNGEERAKGNILERFSAQQFPDLHSELNLSSLELGDSALYFCASSVSVGGELFFGEGSRLTVL.

The chain joins TRBV5-1 to TRBJ1-1; 7 bases align to TRBD1. Trimming at V came to 3 bases and at J to 6 bases, leaving 20 bases not matched to a gene. The CDR3 is made up of 18 amino acids. CDR1 SGHRS and CDR2 YFSETQ come from the germline V gene. The CDR3 nucleotides are TGCGCCAGCAGCTCTACCGACAGGGAAATGGGAGGTTGGGCTGAAGCTTTCTTT. Translated: CASSSTDREMGGWAEAFF.

The chain combines TRBV2 with TRBJ1-5; D is ambiguous. The CDR3 runs to 20 residues. V dropped 6 bases and J dropped 0 bases, with 27 bases sitting between them. Per germline, CDR1 SNHLY and CDR2 FYNNEI. The CDR3 here is CASRASGPREQSYSNQPQHF. Written as DNA, the CDR3 is TGTGCCAGCAGAGCAAGCGGCCCCCGGGAACAAAGCTATAGCAATCAGCCCCAGCATTTT. The full variable domain, completed using reference TRBV2 and TRBJ1-5, is EPEVTQTPSHQVTQMGQEVILRCVPISNHLYFYWYRQILGQKVEFLVSFYNNEISEKSEIFDDQFSVERPDGSNFTLKIRSTKLEDSAMYFCASRASGPREQSYSNQPQHFGDGTRLSIL.

The chain joins TRBV6-5 to TRBJ2-2; 8 nucleotides align to TRBD1. V trimming: 2 bases; J trimming: 1 base; junction bases outside the gene matches: 3. The CDR3 sequence is 16 residues long. Germline CDR1 and CDR2: MNHEY and SVGAGI. CDR3 nucleotides: TGTGCCAGCAGTTACCGCGGACAGGGGAACACCGGGGAGCTGTTTTTT. It is translated as CASSYRGQGNTGELFF.

This clone was recorded only once. The chain is built from TRBV19 and TRBJ2-3; D may correspond to TRBD1 or TRBD2 (5 bases each). Between the trimmed V and J ends, which lost 4 bases and 2 bases, there was a span of 13 bases. Germline V gene lookup returns CDR1 LNHDA and CDR2 SQIVND (reference sequence). The CDR3 totals 15 residues. CDR3 sequence (DNA): TGTGCCAGTAGTACCGGGACCTATATCACAGATACGCAGTATTTT. Protein product: CASSTGTYITDTQYF.

In DNA, the CDR3 is TGCGCCAGCAGCTTGAGACTAGCGGGGGGGATGAATGAGCAGTTCTTC. It encodes CASSLRLAGGMNEQFF. This sequence joins TRBV5-1 and TRBJ2-1, with 14 bases matching TRBD2. Germline CDR1 is SGHRS and CDR2 is YFSETQ. V was pared by 1 base and J by 7 bases, with 4 bases of the junction left unmatched. The CDR3 contains 16 residues.

This clone came up a few times. V and J are TRBV6-5 and TRBJ2-7; D gene uncertain. There are 14 residues in the CDR3. The V gene's germline CDR1 is MNHEY and CDR2 SVGAGI. V lost 0 bases and J lost 3, with 9 bases in between. The CDR3 DNA follows: TGTGCCAGCAGTTACTCCTTTGGGGTCTACGAGCAGTACTTC. This gives the protein CASSYSFGVYEQYF.

This clone was detected a few times. This rearrangement joins TRBV7-2 to TRBJ2-3; 9 nucleotides line up with TRBD2. The length of the CDR3 is 14 residues. J was trimmed by 5 bases and V by 5 bases; bases with no gene match: 5. Germline loops: CDR1 SGHTA, CDR2 FQGNSA. The CDR3 sequence is CASSVGAGGDTQYF. The CDR3 DNA reads as TGTGCCAGCAGCGTAGGAGCGGGGGGAGATACGCAGTATTTT.